This T cell receptor beta chain was obtained from a study of CD4 T cells in relation to SARS-CoV-2 and coronaviruses. Study as a whole: PBMCs were cultured with antigen for roughly 9 days before TCR beta sequencing. Shared crossreactive spike epitopes were mapped to their HLA restriction.

This CDR3 has 15 residues. CDR1 and CDR2 (germline): SGHRS, YFSETQ. Trimming removed 0 bases from V and 3 bases from J; junction bases left unmatched: 0. Here immunoSEQ multiplex PCR was the method, and the copy in TCRdb shows in-frame clones only, minus some. The profile shows under 30,000 clones, about 78% of them singletons. Remarks on this clone: Its antigen is currently unknown.

CD4+ T cells from unexposed donors were obtained before the COVID-19 pandemic (2011-2018). Isolation of CD4+ T cells took place after around 11 days in culture. Cultures received half-medium IL-2 refreshes on days 3 and 7. Sequences were obtained from CD4+ T cells from PBMCs, cultured in vitro. V usage is TRBV5-1 and J usage is TRBJ2-2, with 9 bases aligning to TRBD2. The receptor comes from a human donor in good health. CDR3 protein: CASSLERGDTGELFF. CDR3 nucleotides: TGCGCCAGCAGCTTGGAGCGGGGGGACACCGGGGAGCTGTTTTTT.